This T cell receptor beta chain derives from a study of T-cell reconstitution after alpha-beta-depleted transplantation in children. V lost 8 bases to trimming and J lost 0 bases; unmatched junction nucleotides: 8. Germline lookup yields CDR1 DFQATT and CDR2 SNEGSKA (reference sequence). CDR3 length equals 14 residues. A TCRbeta library incorporating unique molecular identifiers was prepared. TCRdb reprocessed the PCR reads with MiXCR, giving one entry per CDR3 protein. The data show approximately 200,000 distinct CDR3 sequences, roughly 14% seen once. This clonotype was recorded at least ten times. This clonotype was obtained from a human donor who donated a stem cell graft to a child with acute lymphoblastic leukemia. Here the sequenced sample was PBMCs from the stem cell graft donor, taken from the stem cell graft. The chain links TRBV20-1 to TRBJ1-2; 8 nucleotides align to TRBD1. The CDR3 reads CSSSPGQANYGYTF. The CDR3 DNA is TGCAGTTCTTCCCCGGGACAGGCTAACTATGGCTACACCTTC.